This TCR beta chain was identified in a study of T-cell memory formation after mild COVID-19. Overall study context: Clusters were largely donor specific. General observations from the study: CD4+ contracting clones lay mainly in CM and EM, CD8+ ones in EMRA. Clones shrinking from day 15 to 85 showed even CD4/CD8 mixes; later expanders tilted CD4+.

As for this clonotype: Its antigen is undetermined.

V lost 3 bases to trimming and J lost 2 bases, with 8 bases between them. The CDR3 consists of 13 residues. Germline V lookup: CDR1 MGHDK, CDR2 SYGVNS. TCRdb re-called the 5' RACE reads through MiXCR, storing one row per CDR3 protein. The sample lists approximately 570,000 distinct CDR3 sequences, about a sixth occurring once. V gene TRBV25-1 combines with J gene TRBJ2-7, with TRBD1 as a possible D gene (6 bases). This TCR came from an adult woman who had mild COVID-19 (a few samples of this study predate the infection). Cell type and time point are not known. Sequencing was done on a sample of PBMCs or a T cell subset sorted from them (not recorded which). The CDR3 DNA reads TGTGCCAGCAGTGACACAGGGACCTACGAGCAGTACTTC. It specifies CASSDTGTYEQYF.